The present TCR beta chain was sequenced within a study of OX40 agonist ivuxolimab in advanced cancers. Study-wide context: In this trial design, patients received ivuxolimab intravenously at 0.01 to 10 mg/kg every 2 weeks. Whole-study results and caveats: Low normalized T-cell clonal expansion also characterized some of the nonresponders.

V lost 7 bases, J lost 5 bases, and 9 bases stayed unmatched. Germline CDR1 and CDR2: SNHLY and FYNNEI. The CDR3 length is 14 residues. Regarding this clone: Antigen specificity is unknown.

With baseline, cycle 4 day 1, and cycle 7 day 1 as timepoints, blood was sampled. Generated by immunoSEQ multiplex PCR, the TCRdb table keeps only in-frame clones and is missing some. The table has some 95,000 clones, approximately 85% seen once. The rearrangement uses TRBV2 and TRBJ2-7; 9 nucleotides agree with TRBD2. The starting material was CD4+ or CD8+ T cells sorted from blood, obtained in a trial of the OX40 agonist ivuxolimab. This receptor was obtained from an adult with an advanced solid tumor such as melanoma, head and neck, liver or kidney cancer. CDR3 protein: CASTGRGRAHEQYF. DNA of the CDR3: TGTGCCAGCACCGGCCGCGGGAGGGCCCACGAGCAGTACTTC. Together with reference TRBV2 and TRBJ2-7, the CDR3 gives the full variable domain: EPEVTQTPSHQVTQMGQEVILRCVPISNHLYFYWYRQILGQKVEFLVSFYNNEISEKSEIFDDQFSVERPDGSNFTLKIRSTKLEDSAMYFCASTGRGRAHEQYFGPGTRLTVT.